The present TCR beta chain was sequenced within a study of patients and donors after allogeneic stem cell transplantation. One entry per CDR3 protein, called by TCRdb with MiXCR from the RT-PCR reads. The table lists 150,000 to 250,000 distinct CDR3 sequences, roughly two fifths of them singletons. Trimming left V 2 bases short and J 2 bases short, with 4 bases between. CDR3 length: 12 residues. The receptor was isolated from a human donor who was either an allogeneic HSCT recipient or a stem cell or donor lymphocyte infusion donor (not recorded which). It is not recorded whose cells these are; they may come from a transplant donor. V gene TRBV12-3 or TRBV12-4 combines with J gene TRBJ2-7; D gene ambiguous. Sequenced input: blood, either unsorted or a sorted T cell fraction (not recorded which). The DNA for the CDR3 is TGTGCCAGCAGTTTACTAGCCTACGAGCAGTACTTC. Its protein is CASSLLAYEQYF.